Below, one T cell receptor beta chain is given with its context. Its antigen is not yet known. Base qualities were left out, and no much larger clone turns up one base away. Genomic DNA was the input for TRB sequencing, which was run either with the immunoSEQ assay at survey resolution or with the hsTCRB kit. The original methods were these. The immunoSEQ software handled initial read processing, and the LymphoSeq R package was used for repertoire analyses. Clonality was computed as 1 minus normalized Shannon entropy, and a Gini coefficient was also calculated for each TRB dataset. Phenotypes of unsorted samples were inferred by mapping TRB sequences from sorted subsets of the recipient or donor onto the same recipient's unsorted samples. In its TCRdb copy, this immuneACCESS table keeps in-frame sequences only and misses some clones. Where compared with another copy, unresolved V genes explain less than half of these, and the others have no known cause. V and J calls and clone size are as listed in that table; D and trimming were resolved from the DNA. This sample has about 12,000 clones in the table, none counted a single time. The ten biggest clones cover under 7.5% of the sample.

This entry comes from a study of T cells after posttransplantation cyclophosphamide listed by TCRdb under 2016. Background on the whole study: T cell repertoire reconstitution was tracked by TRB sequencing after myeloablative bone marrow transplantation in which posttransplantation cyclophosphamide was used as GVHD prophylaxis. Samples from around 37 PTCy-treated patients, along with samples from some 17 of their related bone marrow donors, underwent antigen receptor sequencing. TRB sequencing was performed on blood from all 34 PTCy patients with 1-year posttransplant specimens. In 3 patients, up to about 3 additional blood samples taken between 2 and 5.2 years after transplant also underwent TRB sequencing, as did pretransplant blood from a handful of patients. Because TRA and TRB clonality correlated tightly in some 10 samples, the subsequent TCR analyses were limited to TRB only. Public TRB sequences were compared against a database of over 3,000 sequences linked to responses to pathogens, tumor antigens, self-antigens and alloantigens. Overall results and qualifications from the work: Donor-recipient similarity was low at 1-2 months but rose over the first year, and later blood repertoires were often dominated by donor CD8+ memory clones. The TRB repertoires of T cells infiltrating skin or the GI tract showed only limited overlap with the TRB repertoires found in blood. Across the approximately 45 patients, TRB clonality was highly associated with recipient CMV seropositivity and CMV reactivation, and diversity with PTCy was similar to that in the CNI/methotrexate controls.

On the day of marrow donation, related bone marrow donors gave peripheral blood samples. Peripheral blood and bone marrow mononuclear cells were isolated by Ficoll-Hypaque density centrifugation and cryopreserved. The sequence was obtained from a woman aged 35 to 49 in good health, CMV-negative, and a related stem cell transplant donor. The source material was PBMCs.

The CDR3 protein is CASSPLDAVQETQYF. In nucleotides, the sequence is TGTGCCAGCTCACCACTTGATGCGGTCCAAGAGACCCAGTACTTC. This chain joins TRBV18 to TRBJ2-5; no D gene can be assigned with confidence. As encoded in the germline V gene, CDR1 is KGHSH while CDR2 is LQKENI. The V end loses 1 base and the J end loses 1 base, and a stretch of 10 bases separates them. From the cysteine up to the phenylalanine, the CDR3 has a length of 15 residues. The read is trimmed to its CDR3 DNA, 45 bases read in frame from base 1.